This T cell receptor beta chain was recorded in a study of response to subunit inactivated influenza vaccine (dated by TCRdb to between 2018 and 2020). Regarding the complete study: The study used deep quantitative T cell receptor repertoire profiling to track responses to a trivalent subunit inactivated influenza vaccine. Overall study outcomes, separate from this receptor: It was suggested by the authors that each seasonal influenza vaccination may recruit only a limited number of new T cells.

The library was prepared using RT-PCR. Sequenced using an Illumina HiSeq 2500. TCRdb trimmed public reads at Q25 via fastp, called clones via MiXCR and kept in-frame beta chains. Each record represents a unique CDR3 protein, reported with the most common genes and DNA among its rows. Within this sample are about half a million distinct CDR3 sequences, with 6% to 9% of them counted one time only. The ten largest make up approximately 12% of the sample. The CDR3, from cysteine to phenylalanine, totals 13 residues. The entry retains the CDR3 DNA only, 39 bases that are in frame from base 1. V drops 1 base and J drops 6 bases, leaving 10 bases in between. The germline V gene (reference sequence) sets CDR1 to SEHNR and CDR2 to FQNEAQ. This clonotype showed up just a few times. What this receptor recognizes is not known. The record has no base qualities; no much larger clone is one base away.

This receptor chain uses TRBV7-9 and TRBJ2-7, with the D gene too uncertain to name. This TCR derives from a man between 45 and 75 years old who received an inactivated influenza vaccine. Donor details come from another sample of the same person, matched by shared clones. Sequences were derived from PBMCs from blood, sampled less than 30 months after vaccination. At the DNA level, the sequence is TGTGCCAGCAGCTTAGGGGGTAGACGCGAGCAGTACTTC. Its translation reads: CASSLGGRREQYF.